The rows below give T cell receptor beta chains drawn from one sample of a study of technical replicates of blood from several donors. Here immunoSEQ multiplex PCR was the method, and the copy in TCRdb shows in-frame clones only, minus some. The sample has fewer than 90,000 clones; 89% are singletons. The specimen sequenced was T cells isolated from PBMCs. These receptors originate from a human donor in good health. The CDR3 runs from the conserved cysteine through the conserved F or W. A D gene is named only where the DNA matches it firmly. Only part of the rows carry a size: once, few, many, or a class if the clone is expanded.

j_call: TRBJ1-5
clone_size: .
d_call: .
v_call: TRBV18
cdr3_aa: CASSQGVNQPQHF
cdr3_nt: TGTGCCAGCTCACAGGGGGTCAATCAGCCCCAGCATTTT

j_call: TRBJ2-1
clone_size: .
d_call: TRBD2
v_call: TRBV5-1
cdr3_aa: CASTLAGGLSYNEQFF
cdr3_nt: TGCGCCAGCACTCTAGCGGGAGGATTATCCTACAATGAGCAGTTCTTC

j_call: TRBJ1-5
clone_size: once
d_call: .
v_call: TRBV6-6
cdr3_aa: CASSFSQGRRQPQHF
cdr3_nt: TGTGCCAGCAGTTTTTCGCAGGGGCGGAGACAGCCCCAGCATTTT

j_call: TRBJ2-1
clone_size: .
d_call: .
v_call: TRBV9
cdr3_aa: CASSVFDEQFF
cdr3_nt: TGTGCCAGCAGCGTATTCGATGAGCAGTTCTTC

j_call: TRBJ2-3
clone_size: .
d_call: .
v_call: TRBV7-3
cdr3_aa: CASSQGRGIPDTQYF
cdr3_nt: TGTGCCAGCAGCCAGGGGAGAGGGATCCCAGATACGCAGTATTTT

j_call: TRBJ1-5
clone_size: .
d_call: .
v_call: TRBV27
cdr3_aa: CASRLYGGGNQPQHF
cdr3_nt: TGTGCCAGCAGATTATACGGTGGTGGCAATCAGCCCCAGCATTTT

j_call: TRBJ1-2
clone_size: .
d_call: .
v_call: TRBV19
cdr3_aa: CASSMTNYGYTF
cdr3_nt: TGTGCCAGTAGTATGACAAACTATGGCTACACCTTC

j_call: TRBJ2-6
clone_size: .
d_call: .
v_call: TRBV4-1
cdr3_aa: CASSPRDVSRSGANVLTF
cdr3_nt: TGCGCCAGCAGCCCGCGGGACGTAAGTCGCTCTGGGGCCAACGTCCTGACTTTC

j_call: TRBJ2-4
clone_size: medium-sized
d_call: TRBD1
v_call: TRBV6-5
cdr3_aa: CASSYDRGNIQYF
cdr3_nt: TGTGCCAGCAGTTACGACAGGGGAAACATTCAGTACTTC

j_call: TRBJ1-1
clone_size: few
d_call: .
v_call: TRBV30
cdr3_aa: CAWRRGNTEAFF
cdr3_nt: TGTGCCTGGAGACGGGGGAACACTGAAGCTTTCTTT

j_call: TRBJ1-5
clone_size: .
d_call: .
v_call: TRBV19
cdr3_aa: CASSRYQPQHF
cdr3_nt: TGTGCCAGTAGTCGGTATCAGCCCCAGCATTTT